The table lists the clone carrying this TCR beta chain with a few counts. The antigen remains undetermined. This sample was taken from a study of Tregs in tolerant kidney transplant recipients. CDR1 SNHLY and CDR2 FYNNEI come from the germline V gene. Trimming cost V 1 base and J 4 bases, with 7 bases left between them. This CDR3 is built from 13 residues. TCRdb's table, derived via immunoSEQ multiplex PCR, lists solely in-frame clones and lacks some. The sample includes 16,000 or so clones, around 60% seen only once; the top ten take roughly 3.2%. The sequence was obtained from a human donor in good health. Sample: Tregs from blood cultured with allogeneic cells. J is TRBJ1-2 and V is TRBV2; D is undetermined. The CDR3 spells CASSEDRIYGYTF. The CDR3 DNA follows: TGTGCCAGCAGTGAAGACCGTATCTATGGCTACACCTTC.